The rows below give T cell receptor beta chains drawn from one sample of a study of blood T cell repertoires in COVID-19. The repertoire was sequenced with immunoSEQ multiplex PCR; TCRdb's copy has only in-frame clones and lacks some. The sample contains over 250,000 clones, approximately 87% of which appear only once. The sequenced sample consisted of PBMCs or T cells enriched from blood (not recorded which). The receptor set was obtained from a woman in her 30s who had recovered from COVID-19. Each CDR3 is given with its conserved first and last residue. D genes are given only for firm matches. The size of a clone is reported for some rows only, either as once, few or many, or as a class for expanded clones.

- few TRBJ1-2 TRBV28 CASSVAGDPGYTF TGTGCCAGCAGTGTCGCAGGGGATCCTGGCTACACCTTC
- - TRBJ1-2 TRBV2 CASSELSMVVDGYTF TGTGCCAGCAGTGAATTAAGTATGGTAGTGGATGGCTACACCTTC
- - TRBJ1-1 TRBV10-1 CGGLGVTYMNTEAFF TGCGGGGGGCTCGGGGTGACTTACATGAACACTGAAGCTTTCTTT
- - TRBJ2-5 TRBV12-3/TRBV12-4 CASSQTEQETQYF TGTGCCAGCAGTCAGACAGAGCAAGAGACCCAGTACTTC
TRBD1 - TRBJ2-2 TRBV7-2 CASSLEQGSGELFF TGTGCCAGCAGCTTAGAACAGGGGTCCGGGGAGCTGTTTTTT
- - TRBJ1-2 TRBV4-1 CASSQESETYGYTF TGCGCCAGCAGCCAAGAATCGGAGACCTATGGCTACACCTTC
TRBD1 - TRBJ1-5 TRBV19 CATMSRTGYSNQPQHF TGTGCCACCATGAGCCGGACAGGGTATAGCAATCAGCCCCAGCATTTT
- - TRBJ1-1 TRBV6-5 CASSYSGSNTEAFF TGTGCCAGCAGTTACTCGGGGAGCAACACTGAAGCTTTCTTT
- - TRBJ2-5 TRBV6-2/TRBV6-3 CASSRRGYQETQYF TGTGCCAGCAGTCGCCGGGGGTACCAAGAGACCCAGTACTTC
TRBD1 - TRBJ1-2 TRBV7-9 CASSSRNPGQNNYGYTF TGTGCCAGCAGCTCCCGAAATCCGGGACAGAATAACTATGGCTACACCTTC
TRBD2 - TRBJ2-7 TRBV5-1 CASSFQSGGAIGEQYF TGCGCCAGCAGCTTTCAGAGCGGGGGAGCCATTGGGGAGCAGTACTTC
- - TRBJ1-4 TRBV13 CASSSTKTNEKLFF TGTGCCAGCAGCTCGACAAAAACTAATGAAAAACTGTTTTTT
- - TRBJ1-1 TRBV28 CASKIGPGGAFF TGTGCCAGTAAAATAGGGCCGGGAGGAGCTTTCTTT